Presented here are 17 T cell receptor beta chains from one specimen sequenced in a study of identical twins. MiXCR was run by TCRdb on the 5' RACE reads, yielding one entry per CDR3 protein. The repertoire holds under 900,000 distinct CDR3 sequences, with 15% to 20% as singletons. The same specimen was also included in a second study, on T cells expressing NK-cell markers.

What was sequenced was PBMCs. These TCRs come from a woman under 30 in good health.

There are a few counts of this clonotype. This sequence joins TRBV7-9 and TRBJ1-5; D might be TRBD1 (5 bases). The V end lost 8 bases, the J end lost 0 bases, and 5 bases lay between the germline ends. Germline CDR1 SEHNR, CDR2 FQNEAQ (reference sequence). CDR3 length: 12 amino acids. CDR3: CASQGSNQPQHF. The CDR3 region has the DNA TGTGCCAGCCAGGGTAGCAATCAGCCCCAGCATTTT.

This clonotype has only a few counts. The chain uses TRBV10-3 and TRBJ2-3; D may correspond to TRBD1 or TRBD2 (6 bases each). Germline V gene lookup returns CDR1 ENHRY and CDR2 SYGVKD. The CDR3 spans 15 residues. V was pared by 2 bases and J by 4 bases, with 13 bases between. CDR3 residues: CAISERGGPADTQYF. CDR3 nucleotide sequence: TGTGCCATCAGTGAGAGAGGGGGGCCCGCAGATACGCAGTATTTT.

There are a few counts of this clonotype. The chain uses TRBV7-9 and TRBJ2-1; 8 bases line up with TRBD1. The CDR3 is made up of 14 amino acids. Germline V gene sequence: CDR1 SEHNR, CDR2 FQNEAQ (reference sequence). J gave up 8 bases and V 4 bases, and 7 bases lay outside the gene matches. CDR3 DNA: TGTGCCAGCAGCTCCCCCAGACAGGGGCATGAGCAGTTCTTC. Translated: CASSSPRQGHEQFF.

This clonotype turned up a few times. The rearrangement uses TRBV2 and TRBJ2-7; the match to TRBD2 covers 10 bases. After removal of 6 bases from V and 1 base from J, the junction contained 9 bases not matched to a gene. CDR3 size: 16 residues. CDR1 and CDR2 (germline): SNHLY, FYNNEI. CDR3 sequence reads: CASRGPGTSDSYEQYF. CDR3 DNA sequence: TGTGCCAGCAGGGGACCCGGGACTAGCGATTCCTACGAGCAGTACTTC. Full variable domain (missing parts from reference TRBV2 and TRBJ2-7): EPEVTQTPSHQVTQMGQEVILRCVPISNHLYFYWYRQILGQKVEFLVSFYNNEISEKSEIFDDQFSVERPDGSNFTLKIRSTKLEDSAMYFCASRGPGTSDSYEQYFGPGTRLTVT.

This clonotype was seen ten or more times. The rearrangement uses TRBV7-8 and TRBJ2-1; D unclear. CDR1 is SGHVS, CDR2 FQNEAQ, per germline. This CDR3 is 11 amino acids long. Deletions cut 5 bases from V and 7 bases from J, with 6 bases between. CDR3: CASSAVNEQFF. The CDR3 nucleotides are TGTGCCAGCAGCGCGGTAAATGAGCAGTTCTTC. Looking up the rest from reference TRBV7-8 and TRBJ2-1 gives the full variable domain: GAGVSQSPRYKVAKRGQDVALRCDPISGHVSLFWYQQALGQGPEFLTYFQNEAQLDKSGLPSDRFFAERPEGSVSTLKIQRTQQEDSAVYLCASSAVNEQFFGPGTRLTVL.

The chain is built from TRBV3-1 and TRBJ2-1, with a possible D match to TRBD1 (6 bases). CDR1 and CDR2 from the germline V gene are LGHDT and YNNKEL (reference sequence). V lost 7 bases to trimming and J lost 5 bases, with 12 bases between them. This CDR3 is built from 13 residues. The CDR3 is CASNLRGNNEQFF. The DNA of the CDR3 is TGTGCCAGCAACCTGAGGGGGAACAATGAGCAGTTCTTC.

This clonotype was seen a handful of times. The CDR3 sequence is CASSLLHQARSGTIYF. For the CDR3, the DNA is TGTGCCAGCAGTTTACTACACCAGGCCCGCAGCGGCACCATATATTTT. The chain combines TRBV12-3 or TRBV12-4 with TRBJ1-3; D unresolved. The V gene lost 2 bases and the J gene lost 9 bases, with 20 bases spanning the gap. The CDR3 contains 16 residues.

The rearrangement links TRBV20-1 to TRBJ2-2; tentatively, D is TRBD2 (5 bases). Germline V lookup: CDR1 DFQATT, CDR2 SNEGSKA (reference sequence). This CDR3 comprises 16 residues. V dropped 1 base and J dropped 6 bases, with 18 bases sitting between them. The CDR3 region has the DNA TGCAGTGCTAGAGTACGGGATCACGGGGAATCCGGGGAGCTGTTTTTT. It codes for CSARVRDHGESGELFF.

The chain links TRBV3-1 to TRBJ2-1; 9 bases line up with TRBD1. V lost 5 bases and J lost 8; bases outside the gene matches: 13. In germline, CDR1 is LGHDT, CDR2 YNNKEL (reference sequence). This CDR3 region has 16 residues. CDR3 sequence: CASSTYGGQGGDEQFF. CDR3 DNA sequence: TGTGCCAGCAGCACCTATGGGGGACAGGGAGGCGATGAGCAGTTCTTC.

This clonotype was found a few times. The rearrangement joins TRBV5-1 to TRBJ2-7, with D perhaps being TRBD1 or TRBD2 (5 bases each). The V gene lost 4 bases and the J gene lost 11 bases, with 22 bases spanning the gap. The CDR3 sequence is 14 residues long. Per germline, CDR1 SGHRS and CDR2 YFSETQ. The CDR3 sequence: CASSLSAGTSSKYF. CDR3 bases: TGCGCCAGCAGCCTGTCCGCAGGGACCTCCTCTAAGTACTTC.

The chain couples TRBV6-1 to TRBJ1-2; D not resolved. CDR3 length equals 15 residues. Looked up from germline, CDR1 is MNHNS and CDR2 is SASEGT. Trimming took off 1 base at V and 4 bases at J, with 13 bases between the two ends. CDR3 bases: TGTGCCAGCAGTGAAGGGGGATACGCCGGCTATGGCTACACCTTC. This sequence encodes CASSEGGYAGYGYTF.

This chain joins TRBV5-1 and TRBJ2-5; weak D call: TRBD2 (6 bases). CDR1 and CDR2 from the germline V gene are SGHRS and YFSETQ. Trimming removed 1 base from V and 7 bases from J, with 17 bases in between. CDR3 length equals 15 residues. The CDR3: CASSLPPKVGGTQYF. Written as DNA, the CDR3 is TGCGCCAGCAGCTTGCCACCCAAGGTGGGAGGGACCCAGTACTTC.

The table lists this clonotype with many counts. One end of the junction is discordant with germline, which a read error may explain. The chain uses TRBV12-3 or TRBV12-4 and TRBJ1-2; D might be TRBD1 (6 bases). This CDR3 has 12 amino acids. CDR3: CASSLGAGGYTF. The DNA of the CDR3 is TGCGCCAGCAGCTTGGGGGCGGGCGGCTACACCTTC.

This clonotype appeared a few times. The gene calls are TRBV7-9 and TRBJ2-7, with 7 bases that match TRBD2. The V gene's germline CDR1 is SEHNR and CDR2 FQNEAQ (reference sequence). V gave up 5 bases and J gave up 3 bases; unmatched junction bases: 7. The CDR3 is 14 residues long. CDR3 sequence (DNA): TGTGCCAGCAGCCCCGGGACTAATATCTACGAGCAGTACTTC. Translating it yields CASSPGTNIYEQYF.

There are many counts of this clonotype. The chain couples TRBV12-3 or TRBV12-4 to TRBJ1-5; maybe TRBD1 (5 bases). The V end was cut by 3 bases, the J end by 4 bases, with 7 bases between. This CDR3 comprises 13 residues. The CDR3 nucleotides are TGTGCCAGCAGTTTTGGGGGGAATCAGCCCCAGCATTTT. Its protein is CASSFGGNQPQHF.

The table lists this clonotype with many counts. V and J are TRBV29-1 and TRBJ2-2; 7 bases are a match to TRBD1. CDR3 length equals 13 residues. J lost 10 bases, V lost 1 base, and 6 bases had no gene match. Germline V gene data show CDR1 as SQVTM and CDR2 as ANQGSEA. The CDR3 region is CSVEGQGREELFF. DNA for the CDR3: TGCAGCGTTGAAGGACAGGGACGGGAGGAGCTGTTTTTT.

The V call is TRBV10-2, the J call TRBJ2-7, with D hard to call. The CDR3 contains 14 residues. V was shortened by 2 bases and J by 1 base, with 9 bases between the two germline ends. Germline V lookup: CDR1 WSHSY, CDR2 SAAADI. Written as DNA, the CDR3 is TGCGCCAGCAGTGAGCTAGGGAATTCCTACGAGCAGTACTTC. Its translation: CASSELGNSYEQYF.